This T cell receptor beta chain was recovered during a study of T cell responses to AZD1222 COVID-19 vaccine (dated by TCRdb to the early 2020s). For the wider study: Because spike-specific TCR depth and breadth did not differ between the two schedules, AZD1222 recipients who got a second dose at roughly 4 weeks were pooled with those who got a second dose at roughly 12 weeks. A total of 240 or so trial participants underwent TCR sequencing, of whom about 210 had received two doses of AZD1222 and some 25 had received two doses of the MenACWY control vaccine. Trial participants were enrolled by age into 18-55, 56-69 and 70-plus year subgroups, with approximately 160, 26 and 62 TCR-sequenced participants respectively. Points the paper makes about the study in general: Only 5 to 7 AZD1222 recipients were SARS-CoV-2 seropositive at baseline, limiting conclusions about previously exposed vaccinees. Nearly half of unique spike-specific TCRs reportedly recognized epitopes outside regions mutated in the B.1.351 and B.1.1.7 variants. Vaccine-associated CD4 TCRs spanned the whole spike protein, with dominant responses in regions 160-218 and 743-854. In the small 56-69-year group, the increase in depth fell short of significance, most likely because of low power. Participants were mostly white British and included more females than males, and it was suggested by the authors that clonal diversity may have been underestimated. Spike-specific TCR breadth and depth rose significantly after two AZD1222 doses compared with day 0 and with MenACWY recipients. No day 14 peak-response samples were available, so repertoires were characterized only after the peak T cell response.

CDR1 and CDR2, looked up from the germline V gene, are MNHNS and SASEGT. The CDR3 runs 15 amino acids, cysteine and phenylalanine included. Of the read, only the CDR3 DNA is kept; its 45 bases are in frame from base 1. Cut back by 2 bases and 0 bases, the V and J ends lie 8 bases apart. Reading the label with the study, this specimen's time point is: baseline before first vaccination. Vaccinee samples were obtained from the UK trials COV001 and COV002, which included a single-blind randomized controlled phase 2/3 trial of AZD1222 (ChAdOx1 nCoV-19) in healthy adults. Trial participant PBMC samples were collected at day 0 and day 28 after the second dose for TCRbeta chain sequencing. For this clone: Which antigen it targets is not known. No base-level quality is on record; no much larger clone is a single base apart.

The CDR3 regions of human TCRbeta chains were subjected to immunosequencing. Regarding the original processing steps: TCRs in the repertoires were matched against a reference library of SARS-CoV-2-specific TCRs that had been generated with the MIRA antigen-specificity platform. Breadth was defined as the fraction of unique TCRs that were SARS-CoV-2-associated, and depth was defined as the fraction of total T cells that were SARS-CoV-2-associated. Each spike-specific TCR was assigned to its reactive spike region and to a CD4 or CD8 class using the MIRA data. Log10-transformed breadth and depth values were compared by one-way ANOVA with Sidak's multiple comparisons tests. Imported from immuneACCESS, the table was reduced by TCRdb to in-frame sequences with V and J called. These copies leave out some clones; in studies compared against another copy, an unresolved V gene accounts for under half, and the cause of the remainder is not known. That table supplies the V and J calls and clone size; D and trimming were determined from the DNA. This sample comprises some 120,000 clones, roughly four fifths of them detected only once. Approximately 9.4% of the sample is taken by the ten largest.

Specimen: peripheral blood, collected on day 0 of AZD1222 vaccination. The TCR sequence derives from an adult in good health. This receptor chain uses TRBV6-1 and TRBJ1-3, with the identity of the D gene unclear. The CDR3: CASSERGFSGNTIYF. Read as DNA, the sequence is TGTGCCAGCAGTGAACGGGGATTCTCTGGAAACACCATATATTTT.